The entry that follows covers one T cell receptor beta chain sequence. The antigen is not known. CDR3 size: 16 residues. Germline V gene sequence: CDR1 LGHNA, CDR2 YNFKEQ. Trimming cost V 4 bases and J 8 bases; bases outside gene matches: 10. The record originates from a study of post-analysis software for immune sequencing data. Study-level points and caveats: In patients, TRBV5-6, TRBV5-1 and TRBV20-1 belonged to five TRBV segments found more frequently than in controls. Significantly lower normalized Chao1 diversity was found in patients with multiple sclerosis relative to controls.

Researchers reported that TCR beta cDNA libraries carried unique molecular identifiers. From the PCR reads, TCRdb called clonotypes with MiXCR, one entry per CDR3 protein. The data hold hundreds of thousands of distinct CDR3 sequences, with 25% to 30% observed a single time. The source is a girl between 10 and 17 years old with multiple sclerosis. The source material was blood. The chain employs TRBV4-2 and TRBJ2-1; 11 bases line up with TRBD2. The CDR3 reads CASSLRIAGGRDEQFF. For the CDR3, the DNA is TGTGCCAGCAGCCTGAGAATAGCGGGGGGGCGGGATGAGCAGTTCTTC.